These 29 T cell receptor beta chains share one sample of origin, sequenced in a study of blood T cell repertoires in COVID-19. Clones were read by immunoSEQ multiplex PCR, and TCRdb kept only the in-frame ones, dropping some. The repertoire consists of around 340,000 clones, with approximately 90% occurring once and the leading ten covering over 3.5%. The sequencing input was peripheral blood. Receptors originate from a woman aged 55-69 years with COVID-19, enrolled during active disease.

A single count supports this clone. The sample holds other DNA sequences that translate to the same CDR3. CDR3 sequence: CASSPEGGGYGYTF. CDR3 DNA: TGCGCCAGCAGCCCAGAAGGGGGGGGCTATGGCTACACCTTC. The genes are TRBV5-1 and TRBJ1-2, with D tentatively TRBD1 (6 bases). V gave up 4 bases and J gave up 4 bases, with 14 bases separating them. Germline CDR1 SGHRS, CDR2 YFSETQ. The CDR3 covers 14 residues.

V usage is TRBV10-3 and J usage is TRBJ1-2; 7 bases are a match to TRBD1. V was pared by 4 bases and J by 3 bases, with 2 bases of the junction left unmatched. The CDR3 is 13 residues long. Per the germline V gene, CDR1 is ENHRY and CDR2 is SYGVKD. DNA of the CDR3: TGTGCCATCAGTGCCGGGACAGACTATGGCTACACCTTC. It is translated as CAISAGTDYGYTF.

The rearrangement links TRBV4-2 to TRBJ1-1; TRBD1 is a possible D gene (6 bases). The CDR3 totals 17 residues. The V gene's germline CDR1 is LGHNA and CDR2 YNFKEQ. Trimming removed 1 base from V and 4 bases from J, with 19 bases in between. The CDR3 DNA reads as TGTGCCAGCAGCCAAGTGGTAACTGGGGGCCGGAGCACTGAAGCTTTCTTT. Protein product: CASSQVVTGGRSTEAFF.

The chain employs TRBV5-1 and TRBJ2-3; 15 positions match TRBD2. V shed 4 bases and J 5 bases; nucleotides not matched to a gene: 5. CDR1 is SGHRS, CDR2 YFSETQ, per germline. The CDR3 is made up of 16 amino acids. The CDR3 here is CASSAGLAGGQDTQYF. In nucleotides, the CDR3 is TGCGCCAGCAGCGCAGGACTAGCGGGGGGGCAAGATACGCAGTATTTT.

The gene calls are TRBV4-2 and TRBJ1-5; D not resolved. Germline CDR1 reads LGHNA; CDR2 reads YNFKEQ. The CDR3 spans 13 residues. Trimming removed 0 bases from V and 5 bases from J, with 5 bases in between. The CDR3 sequence is CASSQDWHQPQHF. Here the CDR3 DNA reads TGTGCCAGCAGCCAAGATTGGCATCAGCCCCAGCATTTT.

This clone has only one observation. The chain links TRBV7-3 to TRBJ1-2; possibly TRBD1 for D (6 bases). Per the germline V gene, CDR1 is SGHTA and CDR2 is FQGTGA. The CDR3 spans 13 residues. V lost 5 bases, J lost 2 bases, and 9 bases lay in between. CDR3 protein: CASSPRGNYGYTF. The CDR3 DNA sequence: TGTGCCAGCAGCCCCAGGGGCAACTATGGCTACACCTTC.

The chain joins TRBV6-5 to TRBJ2-7, with D uncertain. V was cut by 7 bases and J by 1 base, with 8 bases left in between. This CDR3 is 12 amino acids long. CDR1 MNHEY and CDR2 SVGAGI come from the germline V gene. CDR3 DNA sequence: TGTGCCAGCACTTCAGGATCCTACGAGCAGTACTTC. It encodes CASTSGSYEQYF.

CDR3 sequence (DNA): TGTGCCAGCAGACAAACAGCATCTCTCTCCTACGAGCAGTACTTC. It codes for CASRQTASLSYEQYF. V is TRBV6-5 and J is TRBJ2-7, with unresolved D. Germline assignment: CDR1 MNHEY and CDR2 SVGAGI. V lost 6 bases, J lost 0 bases, and 15 bases lay in between. The CDR3 is 15 residues long.

The rearrangement links TRBV19 to TRBJ1-2; possible D gene TRBD1, 6 bases. V was clipped by 9 bases and J by 4 bases, with 15 bases between them. The CDR3 contains 13 residues. The V gene's germline CDR1 is LNHDA and CDR2 SQIVND (reference sequence). CDR3 DNA sequence: TGTGCCAGCGGACAGATACCTTCCTATGGCTACACCTTC. It specifies CASGQIPSYGYTF.

This sequence joins TRBV2 and TRBJ1-6; weak D call: TRBD1 (6 bases). The germline V gene encodes CDR1 SNHLY and CDR2 FYNNEI. CDR3 size: 16 residues. Trimming shortened V by 7 bases and J by 0 bases, and 13 bases separated the two germline ends. The CDR3 reads CASIGTSGSYNSPLHF. CDR3 nucleotide sequence: TGTGCCAGCATTGGGACATCCGGCTCCTATAATTCACCCCTCCACTTT.

The chain couples TRBV24-1 to TRBJ2-7, with TRBD1 matching 10 bases. CDR1 is KGHDR and CDR2 is SFDVKD in the germline V gene. V gave up 7 bases and J gave up 2 bases; unmatched junction bases: 7. The CDR3 extends over 15 amino acids. The CDR3 loop is CATSQGQGMTYEQYF. CDR3 DNA: TGTGCCACCAGCCAGGGACAGGGGATGACCTACGAGCAGTACTTC.

This chain uses TRBV7-8 with TRBJ2-3; weak D call: TRBD1 (5 bases). Germline V gene sequence: CDR1 SGHVS, CDR2 FQNEAQ. V lost 5 bases to trimming and J lost 9 bases, with 12 bases between them. The CDR3 is 12 amino acids. The CDR3 DNA is TGTGCCAGCAGCCCAACAGGTCGCACGCAGTATTTT. Translating it yields CASSPTGRTQYF.

The chain joins TRBV11-2 to TRBJ2-1; TRBD2 matches at 11 bases. V lost 6 bases to trimming and J lost 1 base; unmatched junction nucleotides: 8. The CDR3 sequence is 17 residues long. Germline CDR1 SGHAT, CDR2 FQNNGV. CDR3 coding DNA: TGTGCCAGCAGGTTTAGCGGGGGGGCCAAGTCCTACAATGAGCAGTTCTTC. It specifies CASRFSGGAKSYNEQFF.

The V and J genes are TRBV6-6 and TRBJ1-5; 8 bases map to TRBD1. Germline V CDR1 and CDR2: MNHNY, SVGAGI (reference sequence). The CDR3 spans 15 residues. V dropped 6 bases and J dropped 3; count of bases not matched to a gene: 7. CDR3 protein: CASRETGAYNQPQHF. The CDR3 coding sequence is TGTGCCAGCAGAGAGACAGGGGCCTACAATCAGCCCCAGCATTTT.

This sequence joins TRBV2 and TRBJ1-5; 9 bases agree with TRBD1. Germline values: CDR1 SNHLY, CDR2 FYNNEI. The length of the CDR3 is 16 residues. V was pared by 6 bases and J by 0 bases, with 6 bases of the junction left unmatched. For the CDR3, the DNA is TGTGCCAGCAGACCTGACAGGGGGTTTAGCAATCAGCCCCAGCATTTT. Amino acids: CASRPDRGFSNQPQHF. Together with reference TRBV2 and TRBJ1-5, the CDR3 gives the full variable domain: EPEVTQTPSHQVTQMGQEVILRCVPISNHLYFYWYRQILGQKVEFLVSFYNNEISEKSEIFDDQFSVERPDGSNFTLKIRSTKLEDSAMYFCASRPDRGFSNQPQHFGDGTRLSIL.

CDR3 region: CASSLSDRSNTEAFF. For the CDR3, the DNA is TGTGCCAGCAGTTTATCCGACAGATCTAACACTGAAGCTTTCTTT. The chain recombines TRBV2 with TRBJ1-1; D might be TRBD1 (5 bases). The germline CDR1 and CDR2 sequences are SNHLY and FYNNEI. The CDR3 is 15 residues long. The V end was cut by 5 bases, the J end by 2 bases, with 15 bases between.

The rearrangement joins TRBV6-5 to TRBJ1-2; TRBD1 might be the D (6 bases). The CDR3 has 16 residues. V lost 0 bases and J 5 bases, leaving 16 bases between the germline ends. Germline V gene sequence: CDR1 MNHEY, CDR2 SVGAGI. CDR3 residues: CASSYSGGPHIYGYTF. DNA for the CDR3: TGTGCCAGCAGTTACTCGGGGGGGCCCCATATATATGGCTACACCTTC.

The V gene is TRBV10-1, the J gene TRBJ2-7, with 9 nucleotides matching TRBD1. Per the germline V gene, CDR1 is WNHNN and CDR2 is SYGVQD (reference sequence). CDR3 size: 16 residues. V shed 2 bases and J 6 bases; nucleotides not matched to a gene: 11. The CDR3 here is CASSEATGTGIFEQYF. The CDR3 DNA follows: TGCGCCAGCAGTGAGGCGACAGGGACAGGGATATTCGAGCAGTACTTC.

This sequence joins TRBV5-4 and TRBJ1-2; D call uncertain. Per the germline V gene, CDR1 is SGHNT and CDR2 is YYREEE (reference sequence). CDR3 length: 16 amino acids. V dropped 0 bases and J dropped 2 bases, with 14 bases sitting between them. In nucleotides, the CDR3 is TGTGCCAGCAGCTTGGGAACGCGGGTTTCGAACTATGGCTACACCTTC. Its protein product is CASSLGTRVSNYGYTF.

CDR3 nucleotides: TGTGCCAGCAGCCCCCAGTACGAGCAGTACTTC. Protein sequence: CASSPQYEQYF. The V and J genes are TRBV7-9 and TRBJ2-7; D not certain. Germline lookup yields CDR1 SEHNR and CDR2 FQNEAQ (reference sequence). The CDR3 totals 11 residues. Trimming removed 5 bases at V and 4 bases at J, with 6 bases between. Supplemented by reference TRBV7-9 and TRBJ2-7, the full variable domain reads DTGVSQNPRHKITKRGQNVTFRCDPISEHNRLYWYRQTLGQGPEFLTYFQNEAQLEKSRLLSDRFSAERPKGSFSTLEIQRTEQGDSAMYLCASSPQYEQYFGPGTRLTVT.

This rearrangement joins TRBV7-8 to TRBJ1-5, with a possible D match to TRBD1 (6 bases). The V gene's germline CDR1 is SGHVS and CDR2 FQNEAQ. The CDR3 runs 20 residues. Trimming took off 1 base at V and 7 bases at J, with 29 bases between the two ends. CDR3 DNA: TGTGCCAGCAGCTTAGGCAGGAGAATTACTAGTTTTCGCGGGGGCCAGCCCCAGCATTTT. This gives the protein CASSLGRRITSFRGGQPQHF.

The chain joins TRBV6-5 to TRBJ2-5; 9 bases are shared with TRBD2. CDR3 size: 15 residues. J lost 0 bases, V lost 6 bases, and 5 bases had no gene match. The V gene's germline CDR1 is MNHEY and CDR2 SVGAGI. The CDR3 reads CASSSSGGYQETQYF. The CDR3 nucleotides are TGTGCCAGCAGCTCCAGCGGGGGGTACCAAGAGACCCAGTACTTC.

V is TRBV7-9 and J is TRBJ1-2; D is ambiguous. CDR3 size: 12 residues. V was trimmed by 5 bases and J by 5 bases, leaving 9 bases between them. CDR1 and CDR2 from the germline V gene are SEHNR and FQNEAQ (reference sequence). Here the CDR3 reads CASSADGYGYTF. In DNA, the CDR3 is TGTGCCAGCAGCGCCGACGGGTATGGCTACACCTTC.

The chain has TRBV18 and TRBJ1-4; D remains ambiguous. V gave up 3 bases and J gave up 0 bases, with 8 bases separating them. Germline CDR1 reads KGHSH; CDR2 reads LQKENI. CDR3 length: 15 amino acids. This CDR3 is CASSPPSATNEKLFF. CDR3 nucleotide sequence: TGTGCCAGCTCACCCCCGAGTGCAACTAATGAAAAACTGTTTTTT.

This chain uses TRBV6-6 with TRBJ2-7, with a possible D match to TRBD2 (6 bases). V shed 11 bases and J shed 7 bases, with 24 bases lying between them. The germline CDR1 and CDR2 sequences are MNHNY and SVGAGI (reference sequence). The CDR3 covers 14 residues. Written as DNA, the CDR3 is TGTGCCGGCCGAGCAGGTTCTGCCGCGGGAGAGCAGTACTTC. It is translated as CAGRAGSAAGEQYF.

This sequence joins TRBV5-1 and TRBJ2-2; 7 bases are a match to TRBD1. The germline gives CDR1 SGHRS, CDR2 YFSETQ. The CDR3 length is 13 residues. J was trimmed by 9 bases and V by 4 bases; bases with no gene match: 6. The CDR3 reads CASSPRQGWELFF. CDR3 nucleotides: TGCGCCAGCAGCCCGAGACAGGGTTGGGAGCTGTTTTTT.

V gene TRBV6-5 combines with J gene TRBJ1-5, with D possibly being TRBD1 (5 bases). The CDR3 covers 15 residues. V gave up 7 bases and J gave up 4 bases, with 17 bases separating them. Germline assignment: CDR1 MNHEY and CDR2 SVGAGI. The CDR3 region has the DNA TGTGCCAGCACCGAGGGAGGGCCAGGGAATCAGCCCCAGCATTTT. The encoded protein is CASTEGGPGNQPQHF.

The V call is TRBV25-1, the J call TRBJ1-1; possible D gene TRBD1, 5 bases. This CDR3 is 13 amino acids long. Trimming shortened V by 5 bases and J by 4 bases, and 11 bases separated the two germline ends. Germline V gives CDR1 MGHDK, CDR2 SYGVNS. The CDR3 DNA reads TGTGCCAGCAGTCGCATGGGGCTCACTGAAGCTTTCTTT. As protein: CASSRMGLTEAFF.

This chain connects TRBV20-1 to TRBJ1-6; D gene unclear. The CDR3 is 16 residues long. Trimming took 3 bases from V and 0 from J, leaving 12 bases between them. Germline V lookup: CDR1 DFQATT, CDR2 SNEGSKA (reference sequence). The CDR3 DNA sequence: TGCAGTGCTAGTCATGGCACCAGCTCCTATAATTCACCCCTCCACTTT. It codes for CSASHGTSSYNSPLHF.